This TCR beta chain was obtained from a study of blood T cell repertoires in COVID-19. The ends were cut back, 3 bases at V and 4 bases at J, with 19 bases in the middle. The CDR3 extends over 17 amino acids. Germline lookup yields CDR1 MDHEN and CDR2 SYDVKM. Sequencing used immunoSEQ multiplex PCR; TCRdb keeps in-frame clones, though not all of them. This table holds 250,000 to 350,000 clones, 83% found once. The sample taken for sequencing was peripheral blood. The V gene is TRBV28, the J gene TRBJ1-5, with TRBD1 as a possible D gene (5 bases). The TCR originated in a woman aged 50 to 65 with acute or convalescent COVID-19. CDR3 in DNA: TGTGCCAGCAGTTTGACGGCCACGGGGGATCCGAATCAGCCCCAGCATTTT. It specifies CASSLTATGDPNQPQHF.